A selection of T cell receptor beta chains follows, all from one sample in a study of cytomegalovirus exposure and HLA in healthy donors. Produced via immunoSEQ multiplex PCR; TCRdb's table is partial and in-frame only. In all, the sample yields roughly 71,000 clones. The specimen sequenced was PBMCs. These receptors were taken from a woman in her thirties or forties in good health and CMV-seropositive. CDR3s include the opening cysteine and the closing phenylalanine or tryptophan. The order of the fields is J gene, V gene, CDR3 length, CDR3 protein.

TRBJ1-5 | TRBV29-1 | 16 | CSVDSGGGFTNQPQHF
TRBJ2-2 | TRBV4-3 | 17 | CASSQAPAGVNTGELFF
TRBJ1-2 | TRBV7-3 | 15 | CASSPSGGGIYGYTF
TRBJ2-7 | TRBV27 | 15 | CASIVTGKGSYEQYF
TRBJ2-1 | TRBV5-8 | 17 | CASSPWGQGTKHDEQFF
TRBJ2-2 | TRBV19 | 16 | CASSIYSPQGDGELFF
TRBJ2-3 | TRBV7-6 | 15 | CASSLIASGRDTQYF
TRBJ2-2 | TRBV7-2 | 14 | CASSLLGATGELFF
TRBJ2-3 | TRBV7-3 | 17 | CASSPRTSGQTTDTQYF
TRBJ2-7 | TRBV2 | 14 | CASSRDRGDYEQYF
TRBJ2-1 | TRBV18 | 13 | CASSPVLGNEQFF
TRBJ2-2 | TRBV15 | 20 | CATSRDLSKGTRLNTGELFF
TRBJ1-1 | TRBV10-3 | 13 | CAISAEAGRRAFF
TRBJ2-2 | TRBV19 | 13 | CASIPTGGWELFF
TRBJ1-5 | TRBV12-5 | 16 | CASGLIPGQGHQPQHF
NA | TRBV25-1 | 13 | CASSEQGPLEQYF
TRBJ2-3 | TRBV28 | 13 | CASGLAGADTQYF
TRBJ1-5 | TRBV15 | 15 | CATSFLRGSNQPQHF
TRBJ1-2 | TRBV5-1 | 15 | CASSLGAALDYGYTF
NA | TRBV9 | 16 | CASSVDPGQGPYEQYF
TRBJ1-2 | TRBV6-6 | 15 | CASSYRQGVNYGYTF
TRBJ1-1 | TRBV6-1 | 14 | CASSGWTGNTEAFF
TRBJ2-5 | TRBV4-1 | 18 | CASSQVGRLAGGKETQYF
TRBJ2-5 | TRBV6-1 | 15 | CASSDSEGGGETQYF
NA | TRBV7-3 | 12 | CASSSSPREQYF
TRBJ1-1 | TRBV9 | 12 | CASSGEYTEAFF
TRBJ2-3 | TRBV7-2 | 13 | CASSAPGLGTQYF
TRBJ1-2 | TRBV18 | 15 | CASSPGTGFLDGYTF
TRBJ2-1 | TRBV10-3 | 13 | CAISEERDNEQFF
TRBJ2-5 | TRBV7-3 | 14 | CASSSPGVEETQYF
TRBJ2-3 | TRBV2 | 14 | CASSEGLNTDTQYF
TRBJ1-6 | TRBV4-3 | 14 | CASSRVDSGSPLHF
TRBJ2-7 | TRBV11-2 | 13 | CASSLVSGYEQYF
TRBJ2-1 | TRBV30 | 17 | CAWSAPANSGRLNEQFF
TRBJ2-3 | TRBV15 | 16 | CATSRDRELGTDTQYF
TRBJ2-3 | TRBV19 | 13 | CASSFTVPDTQYF
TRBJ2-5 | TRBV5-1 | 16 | CASSQGTVSTQETQYF
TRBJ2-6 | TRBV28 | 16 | CASSFQGTSGANVLTF
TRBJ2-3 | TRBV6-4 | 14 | CASSLDSSTDTQYF
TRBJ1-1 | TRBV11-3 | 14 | CASSLGGEGTEAFF
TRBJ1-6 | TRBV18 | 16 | CASSLPGGSYNSPLHF
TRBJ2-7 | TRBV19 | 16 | CASSPKTRGYSYEQYF
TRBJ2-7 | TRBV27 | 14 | CASSFLAGVGEQYF
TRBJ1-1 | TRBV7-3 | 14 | CASSLTGADTEAFF
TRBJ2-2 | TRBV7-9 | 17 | CASSSGALRTGTGELFF
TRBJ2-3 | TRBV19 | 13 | CASSKPAGDTQYF
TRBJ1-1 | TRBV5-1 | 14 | CASSLDRMNTEAFF
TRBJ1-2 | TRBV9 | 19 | CASSVEWDRVYLLRDGYTF
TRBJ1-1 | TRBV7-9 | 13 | CASSLQGGTEAFF
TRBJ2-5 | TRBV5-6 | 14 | CASSLITVQETQYF